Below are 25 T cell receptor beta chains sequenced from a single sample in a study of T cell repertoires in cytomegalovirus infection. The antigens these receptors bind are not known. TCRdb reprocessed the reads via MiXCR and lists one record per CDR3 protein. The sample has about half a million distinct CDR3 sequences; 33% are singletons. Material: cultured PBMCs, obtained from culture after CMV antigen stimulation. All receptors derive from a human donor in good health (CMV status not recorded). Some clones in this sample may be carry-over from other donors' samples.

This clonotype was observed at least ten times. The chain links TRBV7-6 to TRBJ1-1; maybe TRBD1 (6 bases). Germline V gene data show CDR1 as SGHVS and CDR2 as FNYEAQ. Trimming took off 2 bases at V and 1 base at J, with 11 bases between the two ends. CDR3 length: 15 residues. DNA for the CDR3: TGTGCCAGCAGCTTATCGGGGGGCGGGAACACTGAAGCTTTCTTT. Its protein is CASSLSGGGNTEAFF.

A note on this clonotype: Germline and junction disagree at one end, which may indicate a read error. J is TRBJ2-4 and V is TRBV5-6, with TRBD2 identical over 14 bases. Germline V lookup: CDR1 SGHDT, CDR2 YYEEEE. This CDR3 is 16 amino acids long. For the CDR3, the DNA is TGTGCCAGCAGCACCCTAGAAGTGGGACTAGCGGGAGTTCGGGACTTC. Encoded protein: CASSTLEVGLAGVRDF.

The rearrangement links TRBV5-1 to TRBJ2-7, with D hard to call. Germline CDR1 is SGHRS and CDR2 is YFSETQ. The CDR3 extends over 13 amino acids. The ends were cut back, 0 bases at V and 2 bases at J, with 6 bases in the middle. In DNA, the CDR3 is TGCGCCAGCAGCTTGGATGGGGCCTACGAGCAGTACTTC. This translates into CASSLDGAYEQYF.

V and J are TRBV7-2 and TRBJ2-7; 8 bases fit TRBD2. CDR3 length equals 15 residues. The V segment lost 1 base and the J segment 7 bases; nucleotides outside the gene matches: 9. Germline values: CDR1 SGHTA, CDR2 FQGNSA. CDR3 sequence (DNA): TGTGCCAGCAGCTTAGGGGCTAGCGGGTCCTTTGAGCAGTACTTC. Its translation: CASSLGASGSFEQYF.

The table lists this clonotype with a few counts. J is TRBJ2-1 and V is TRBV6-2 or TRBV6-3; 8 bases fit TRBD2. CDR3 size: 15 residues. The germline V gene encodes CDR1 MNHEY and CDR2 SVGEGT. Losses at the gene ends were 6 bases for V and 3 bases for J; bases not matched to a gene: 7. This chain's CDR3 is CASSLLADFYNEQFF. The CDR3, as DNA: TGTGCCAGCAGCCTACTAGCGGACTTCTACAATGAGCAGTTCTTC.

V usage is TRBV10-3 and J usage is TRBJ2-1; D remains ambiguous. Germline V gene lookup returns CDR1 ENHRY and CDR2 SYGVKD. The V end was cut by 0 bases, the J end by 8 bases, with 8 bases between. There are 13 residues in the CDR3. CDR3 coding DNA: TGTGCCATCAGTGAGTCCCCGGTTTATGAGCAGTTCTTC. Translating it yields CAISESPVYEQFF.

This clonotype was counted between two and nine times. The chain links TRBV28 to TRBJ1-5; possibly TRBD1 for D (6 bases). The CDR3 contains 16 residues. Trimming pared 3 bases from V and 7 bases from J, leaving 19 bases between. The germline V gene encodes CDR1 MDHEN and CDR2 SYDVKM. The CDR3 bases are TGTGCCAGCAGTTTGGCCGGACAGTGGTTAGGCCAGCCCCAGCATTTT. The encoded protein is CASSLAGQWLGQPQHF.

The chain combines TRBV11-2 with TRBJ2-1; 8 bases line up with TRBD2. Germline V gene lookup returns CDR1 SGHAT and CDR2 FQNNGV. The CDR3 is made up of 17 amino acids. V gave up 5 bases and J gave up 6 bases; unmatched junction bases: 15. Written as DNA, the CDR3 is TGTGCCAGCAGCCGCCCCAAGGGTGCGCGGGAGGTCAATGAGCAGTTCTTC. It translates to CASSRPKGAREVNEQFF.

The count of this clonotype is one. CDR3 amino acids: CSARGVWGLAGVRRETQYF. CDR3 sequence (DNA): TGCAGTGCTAGAGGAGTATGGGGACTAGCGGGAGTAAGGAGAGAGACCCAGTACTTC. The chain has TRBV20-1 and TRBJ2-5; TRBD2 agrees at 14 bases. Germline CDR1 reads DFQATT; CDR2 reads SNEGSKA (reference sequence). The CDR3 contains 19 residues. Germline trimming cut 1 base from V and 4 bases from J; bases unmatched to any gene: 14.

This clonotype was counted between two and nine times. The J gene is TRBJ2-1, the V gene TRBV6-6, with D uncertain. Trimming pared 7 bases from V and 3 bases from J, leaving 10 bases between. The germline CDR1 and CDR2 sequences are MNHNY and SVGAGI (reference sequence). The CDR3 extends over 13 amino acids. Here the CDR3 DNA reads TGTGCCAGCAAGCTGGCTAGCTACAATGAGCAGTTCTTC. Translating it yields CASKLASYNEQFF.

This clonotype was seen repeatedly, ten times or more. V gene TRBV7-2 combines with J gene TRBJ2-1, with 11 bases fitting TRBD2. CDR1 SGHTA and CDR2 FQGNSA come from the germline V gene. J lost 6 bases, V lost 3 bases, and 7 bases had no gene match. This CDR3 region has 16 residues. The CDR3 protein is CASSFTSGSTGNEQFF. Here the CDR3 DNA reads TGTGCCAGCAGCTTCACTAGCGGGAGTACAGGCAATGAGCAGTTCTTC.

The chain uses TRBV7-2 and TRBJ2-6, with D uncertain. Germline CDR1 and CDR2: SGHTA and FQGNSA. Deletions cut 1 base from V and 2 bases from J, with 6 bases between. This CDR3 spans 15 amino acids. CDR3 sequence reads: CASSLVTAGANVLTF. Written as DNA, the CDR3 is TGTGCCAGCAGCTTAGTCACTGCTGGGGCCAACGTCCTGACTTTC.

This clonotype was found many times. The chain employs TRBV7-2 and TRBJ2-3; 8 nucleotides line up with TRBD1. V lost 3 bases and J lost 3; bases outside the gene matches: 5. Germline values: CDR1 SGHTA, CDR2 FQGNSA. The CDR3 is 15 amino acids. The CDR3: CASSFITGGTDTQYF. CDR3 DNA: TGTGCCAGCAGCTTTATAACAGGGGGTACAGATACGCAGTATTTT.

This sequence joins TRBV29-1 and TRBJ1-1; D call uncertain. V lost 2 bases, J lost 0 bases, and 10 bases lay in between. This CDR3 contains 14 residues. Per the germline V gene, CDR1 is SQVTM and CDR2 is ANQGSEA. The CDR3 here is CSVERPHMNTEAFF. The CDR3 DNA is TGCAGCGTTGAACGACCGCACATGAACACTGAAGCTTTCTTT.

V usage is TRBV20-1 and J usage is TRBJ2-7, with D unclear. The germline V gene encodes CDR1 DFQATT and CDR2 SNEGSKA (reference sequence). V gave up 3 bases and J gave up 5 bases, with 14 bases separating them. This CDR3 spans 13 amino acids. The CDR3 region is CSASWSSSNEQYF. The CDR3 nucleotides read TGCAGTGCTAGCTGGTCTAGTTCCAACGAGCAGTACTTC.

CDR3 loop: CASSQDGTPTNTQYF. As DNA, the CDR3 is TGTGCCAGCAGCCAAGATGGAACCCCCACCAATACGCAGTATTTT. The V call is TRBV3-1, the J call TRBJ2-3, with unresolved D. Germline V gives CDR1 LGHDT, CDR2 YNNKEL (reference sequence). There are 15 residues in the CDR3. V was shortened by 0 bases and J by 7 bases, with 14 bases between the two germline ends.

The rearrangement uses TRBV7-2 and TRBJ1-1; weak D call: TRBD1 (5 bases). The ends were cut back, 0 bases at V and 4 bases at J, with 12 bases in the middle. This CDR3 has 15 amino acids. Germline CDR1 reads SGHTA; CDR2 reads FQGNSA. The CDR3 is CASSLAGVPGTEAFF. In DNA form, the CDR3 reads TGTGCCAGCAGCTTAGCGGGGGTCCCGGGCACTGAAGCTTTCTTT.

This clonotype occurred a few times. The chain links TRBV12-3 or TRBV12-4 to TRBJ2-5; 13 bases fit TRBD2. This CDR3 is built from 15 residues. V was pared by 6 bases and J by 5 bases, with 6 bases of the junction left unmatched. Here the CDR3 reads CASRAGTSGIETQYF. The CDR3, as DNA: TGTGCCAGCAGAGCCGGGACTAGCGGGATTGAGACCCAGTACTTC.

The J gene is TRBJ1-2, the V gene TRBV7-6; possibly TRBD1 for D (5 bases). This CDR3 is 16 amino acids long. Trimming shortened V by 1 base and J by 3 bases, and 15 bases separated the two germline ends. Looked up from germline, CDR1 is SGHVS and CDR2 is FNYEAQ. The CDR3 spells CASSLDWAGSDYGYTF. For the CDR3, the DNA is TGTGCCAGCAGCTTAGATTGGGCAGGGAGTGACTATGGCTACACCTTC.

The CDR3: CASSQLVKNTEAFF. The CDR3 nucleotides read TGCGCCAGCAGCCAACTTGTGAAGAACACTGAAGCTTTCTTT. The chain uses TRBV4-3 and TRBJ1-1; D is ambiguous. The germline gives CDR1 LGHNA, CDR2 YSLEER. Trimming stripped 2 bases from V and 1 base from J, with 8 bases between. This CDR3 has 14 amino acids.

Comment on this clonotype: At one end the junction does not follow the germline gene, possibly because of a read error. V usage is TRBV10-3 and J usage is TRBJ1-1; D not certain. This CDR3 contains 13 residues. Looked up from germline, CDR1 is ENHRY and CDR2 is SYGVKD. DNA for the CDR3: TGTGCCATCAGTGAGTTGGGGAGTACTGAAGCTTTATTT. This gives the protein CAISELGSTEALF.

The CDR3: CASSYPFGDGNEQFF. The CDR3 nucleotides are TGTGCCAGCAGTTACCCCTTCGGAGATGGCAATGAGCAGTTCTTC. The rearrangement joins TRBV6-6 to TRBJ2-1; D is unresolved. The CDR3 runs to 15 residues. Trimming removed 2 bases at V and 6 bases at J, with 14 bases between. Looked up from germline, CDR1 is MNHNY and CDR2 is SVGAGI (reference sequence).

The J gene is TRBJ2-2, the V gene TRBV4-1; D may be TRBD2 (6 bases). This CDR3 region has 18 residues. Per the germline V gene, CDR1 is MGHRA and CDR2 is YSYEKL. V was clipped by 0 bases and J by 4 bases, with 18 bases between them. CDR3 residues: CASSQDSGRLERTGELFF. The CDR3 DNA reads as TGCGCCAGCAGCCAAGATTCGGGAAGACTAGAGCGCACCGGGGAGCTGTTTTTT.

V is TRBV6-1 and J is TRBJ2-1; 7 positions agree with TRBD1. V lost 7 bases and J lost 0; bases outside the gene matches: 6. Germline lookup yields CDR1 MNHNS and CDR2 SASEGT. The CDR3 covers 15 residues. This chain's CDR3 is CASTRDSRSYNEQFF. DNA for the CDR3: TGTGCCAGCACAAGGGACAGCCGCTCCTACAATGAGCAGTTCTTC.

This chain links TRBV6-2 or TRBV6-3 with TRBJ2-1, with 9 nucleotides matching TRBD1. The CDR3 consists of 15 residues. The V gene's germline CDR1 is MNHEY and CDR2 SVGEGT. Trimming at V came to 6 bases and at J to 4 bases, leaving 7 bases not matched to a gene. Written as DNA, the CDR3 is TGTGCCAGCAGCTCGGCCGGGACAGGGTACAATGAGCAGTTCTTC. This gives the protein CASSSAGTGYNEQFF.